These T cell receptor beta chains were read from a single sample in a study of blood T cells in healthy people across ages. From the 5' RACE reads, TCRdb called clonotypes with MiXCR, one entry per CDR3 protein. The table has fewer than 2,000,000 distinct CDR3 sequences, about 35% seen once. Sample: blood. The receptors here all came from a woman aged 30 to 39 in good health. CDR3s include the opening cysteine and the closing phenylalanine or tryptophan. A D gene is named only where the DNA matches it firmly. Not every row has a clone size; where given, it reads once, few, many or a size class.

V	J	D	size	CDR3	DNA
TRBV6-1	TRBJ2-1	NA	once	CASSEADPRLNEQFF	TGTGCCAGCAGTGAAGCGGACCCGAGGCTCAATGAGCAGTTCTTC
TRBV3-1	TRBJ2-7	NA	NA	CASSQSAPPLEQYF	TGTGCCAGCAGCCAAAGCGCTCCTCCCTTGGAGCAGTACTTC
TRBV6-1	TRBJ1-2	NA	NA	CASRIDSTARYTF	TGTGCCAGCAGAATAGACAGTACGGCGCGCTACACCTTC
TRBV20-1	TRBJ2-7	TRBD2	few	CGTSGNPHEQYF	TGCGGGACTAGCGGGAACCCTCACGAGCAGTACTTC
TRBV11-3	TRBJ2-1	TRBD1	few	CASSLGNWGQGDNEQFF	TGTGCCAGCAGCTTAGGAAACTGGGGACAGGGGGACAATGAGCAGTTCTTC
TRBV28	TRBJ1-1	TRBD1	once	CASQPRGQGGNTEAFF	TGTGCCAGCCAACCAAGGGGGCAGGGGGGAAACACTGAAGCTTTCTTT
TRBV28	TRBJ1-2	NA	NA	CASSSTARQRGYTF	TGTGCCAGCAGTTCGACAGCGAGACAACGGGGCTACACCTTC
TRBV29-1	TRBJ2-5	NA	NA	CSEGWGSGETQYF	TGCAGCGAAGGTTGGGGGTCTGGAGAGACCCAGTACTTC
TRBV25-1	TRBJ1-2	TRBD1	few	CASSETRDSNYGYTF	TGTGCCAGCAGTGAAACTCGGGACAGTAACTATGGCTACACCTTC
TRBV2	TRBJ1-1	NA	NA	CASSDALTEAFF	TGTGCCAGCAGTGATGCCCTTACCGAAGCTTTCTTT
TRBV20-1	TRBJ1-4	TRBD1	NA	CSAAPGQPEKLFF	TGCAGTGCGGCGCCGGGACAGCCTGAAAAACTGTTTTTT
TRBV20-1	TRBJ2-1	NA	NA	CSAPPGSNNEQFF	TGCAGTGCCCCCCCGGGGAGCAACAATGAGCAGTTCTTC
TRBV5-6	TRBJ1-4	NA	NA	CASSSFKATEKLFF	TGTGCCAGCAGCTCCTTCAAGGCTACCGAAAAACTGTTTTTT
TRBV7-9	TRBJ1-5	NA	NA	CASRPRTRSNQPQHF	TGTGCCAGCAGACCTAGGACGAGAAGCAATCAGCCCCAGCATTTT
TRBV6-4	TRBJ1-1	TRBD1	few	CASSDTGARTEAFF	TGTGCCAGCAGTGACACAGGGGCCCGCACTGAAGCTTTCTTT
TRBV7-8	TRBJ2-7	NA	NA	CASSLDRISCEQYF	TGTGCCAGCAGCTTAGATAGGATCTCCTGCGAGCAGTACTTC
TRBV29-1	TRBJ2-5	NA	NA	CSVVGSGETQYF	TGCAGCGTGGTGGGGTCGGGGGAGACCCAGTACTTC
TRBV5-1	TRBJ2-5	TRBD2	NA	CASSFSGGTQEAQYF	TGCGCCAGCAGCTTTAGCGGGGGAACACAAGAGGCCCAGTACTTC
TRBV5-1	TRBJ1-6	NA	NA	CASSLSTGHSPLHF	TGCGCCAGCAGCTTGAGTACTGGACATTCACCCCTCCACTTT
TRBV2	TRBJ2-7	TRBD2	NA	CASSWTSGINEQYF	TGTGCCAGCAGTTGGACTAGCGGGATAAACGAGCAGTACTTC
TRBV15	TRBJ2-1	TRBD2	few	CATSRNRASGYNEQFF	TGTGCCACCAGCAGAAATAGGGCTAGCGGCTACAATGAGCAGTTCTTC
TRBV15	TRBJ1-4	NA	NA	CATSRDRREKLFF	TGTGCCACCAGCAGAGATAGGAGGGAAAAACTGTTTTTT
TRBV6-5	TRBJ2-3	NA	NA	CASRQGFASTDTQYF	TGTGCCAGCAGACAGGGTTTTGCTAGCACAGATACGCAGTATTTT
TRBV18	TRBJ2-5	TRBD2	few	CASSRSGTSQETQYF	TGTGCCAGCTCACGAAGCGGGACTAGCCAAGAGACCCAGTACTTC
TRBV9	TRBJ2-3	NA	NA	CASSPNTQVSSTDTQYF	TGTGCCAGCAGCCCAAATACCCAGGTCTCTAGCACAGATACGCAGTATTTT
TRBV30	TRBJ2-5	NA	NA	CAWSRTWVGELAYVEQYF	TGTGCCTGGAGCCGAACTTGGGTAGGGGAGTTAGCCTACGTGGAGCAGTACTTC
TRBV13	TRBJ2-4	TRBD2	NA	CASSPQLAGGVSIQYF	TGTGCCAGCAGCCCTCAACTAGCGGGAGGGGTAAGCATTCAGTACTTC
TRBV29-1	TRBJ1-2	NA	few	CSVAPGVPMKGYTF	TGCAGCGTCGCCCCCGGGGTCCCGATGAAAGGCTACACCTTC
TRBV25-1	TRBJ1-5	NA	NA	CASSGGLQPQHF	TGTGCCAGCAGTGGAGGGCTTCAGCCCCAGCATTTT
TRBV3-1	TRBJ2-5	TRBD2	NA	CASSPAPGRDEETQYF	TGTGCCAGCAGCCCCGCTCCCGGGAGGGATGAAGAGACCCAGTACTTC
TRBV20-1	TRBJ2-3	TRBD2	NA	CSDLLAGGEDTQYF	TGCAGTGACCTGCTAGCGGGGGGGGAAGATACGCAGTATTTT
TRBV29-1	TRBJ1-1	NA	NA	CSVVAGTEAFF	TGCAGCGTTGTAGCGGGCACTGAAGCTTTCTTT
TRBV20-1	TRBJ2-7	TRBD2	few	CSASSVLAGEYEQYF	TGCAGTGCTAGTTCCGTACTAGCGGGAGAGTACGAGCAGTACTTC
TRBV4-1	TRBJ2-3	TRBD2	NA	CASSQDLGASGLDTQYF	TGCGCCAGCAGCCAAGATCTGGGAGCTAGCGGATTAGATACGCAGTATTTT
TRBV20-1	TRBJ2-7	TRBD2	few	CSAKLAGGRYEQYF	TGCAGTGCTAAACTAGCGGGGGGGCGGTACGAGCAGTACTTC
TRBV9	TRBJ2-1	TRBD2	few	CASSVAGGGSYNEQFF	TGTGCCAGCAGCGTAGCCGGGGGGGGCTCCTACAATGAGCAGTTCTTC
TRBV5-1	TRBJ2-1	NA	NA	CASSVTGEGQFF	TGCGCCAGCAGCGTGACAGGGGAGGGGCAGTTCTTC
TRBV4-1	TRBJ2-2	NA	NA	CASSQVLGDTGELFF	TGCGCCAGCAGCCAAGTTTTAGGGGACACCGGGGAGCTGTTTTTT
TRBV3-1	TRBJ1-1	NA	NA	CAGSQERTVYTEAFF	TGTGCCGGCAGCCAAGAGCGGACGGTGTACACTGAAGCTTTCTTT
TRBV27	TRBJ2-1	NA	NA	CASSLRGRGLWDEQFF	TGTGCCAGCAGTTTAAGGGGCCGGGGCCTATGGGATGAGCAGTTCTTC
TRBV29-1	TRBJ2-3	TRBD2	few	CSVGGLAGDKLRTDTQYF	TGCAGCGTGGGGGGCCTAGCGGGAGACAAGTTGCGCACAGATACGCAGTATTTT
TRBV9	TRBJ2-5	TRBD2	NA	CASSPSSTPGLAGEGQYF	TGTGCCAGCAGCCCGAGTTCGACCCCGGGACTAGCGGGAGAAGGGCAGTACTTC
TRBV29-1	TRBJ2-5	NA	NA	CSGGTDQETQYF	TGCAGCGGAGGGACGGACCAAGAGACCCAGTACTTC
TRBV5-1	TRBJ2-1	TRBD1	NA	CASSLQGVPTSYNEQFF	TGCGCCAGCAGCCTCCAGGGGGTCCCCACCTCCTACAATGAGCAGTTCTTC
TRBV30	TRBJ1-1	TRBD1	NA	CACRNGTGTEAFF	TGTGCCTGCCGGAATGGGACAGGCACAGAAGCTTTCTTT
TRBV20-1	TRBJ1-2	NA	NA	CSASEVNYGYTF	TGCAGTGCTAGCGAGGTTAACTATGGCTACACCTTC
TRBV4-1	TRBJ2-1	NA	NA	CASQSAYNEQFF	TGCGCCAGCCAGTCCGCGTACAATGAGCAGTTCTTC
TRBV11-2	TRBJ2-1	NA	NA	CASSSGTRYEQFF	TGTGCCAGCAGCTCCGGGACCAGGTATGAGCAGTTCTTC
TRBV5-1	TRBJ1-4	NA	NA	CASSFGGGDEKLFF	TGCGCCAGCAGCTTTGGAGGTGGGGATGAAAAACTGTTTTTT
TRBV12-3/TRBV12-4	TRBJ1-5	NA	few	CASSRTDTSNQPQHF	TGTGCCAGCAGCCGGACAGACACTAGCAATCAGCCCCAGCATTTT